This paragraph covers one T cell receptor (beta chain) sequence. Its antigen is still unknown. Per-nucleotide qualities are absent, and no much larger clonotype sits a single base away. Trimming at the junction amounts to 3 bases on V and 7 bases on J, and the germline ends lie 10 bases apart. According to the germline V gene (reference sequence), CDR1 reads LNHDA and CDR2 reads SQIVND. The CDR3 starts with the cysteine, ends with the phenylalanine, and has 13 residues. The entry retains the CDR3 DNA only, 39 bases that are in frame from base 1. This sample stems from a study of T cells in localized non-small cell lung cancer (dated by TCRdb to the early 2020s). About the full investigation: T cell repertoires of a few hundred early-stage NSCLC patients were analyzed, with tumors being compared against uninvolved tumor-adjacent lungs. The cohort consisted of around 250 treatment-naive NSCLC patients whose localized lung tumors had been resected. Of the NSCLC patients, 129 were male and approximately 110 were female, and the mean age was approximately 64 years.

At diagnosis, peripheral blood, uninvolved tumor-adjacent lung and tumor were collected and stored as a combination of fresh-frozen and FFPE material. The immunoSEQ Assay was used to sequence TCR beta CDR3 regions from DNA. The study's own analysis went as follows. To compute T cell density, TCR beta template counts were normalized to usable DNA, which was estimated by amplifying housekeeping genes. Richness was estimated with the preseqR package, extrapolating to 400,000 templates for PBMC samples and 120,000 templates for tissue samples. Clonality was calculated as one minus Pielou's evenness. Tissue-enriched TCRs were identified through differential abundance testing performed on productive amino-acid clonotypes, with a minimum total count of 5 and an alpha of 0.1. Repertoire overlap between compartments was quantified with the Jaccard Index and Morisita Overlap Index. GLIPH grouped TCR beta CDR3s together with public tetramer-defined viral CDR3s, and a viral motif had to include at least three viral sequences and also show V-gene enrichment. Not all clones reach the TCRdb copy of this immuneACCESS table, which keeps in-frame sequences only. Checked studies attribute under half of the gap to unresolved V genes and leave the rest unexplained. That table gives V, J and clone size, and the DNA gave D and trimming. Counted in this sample were approximately 3,000 clones; less than 25% of them appeared once. Around 20% of the sample goes to the ten largest clones.

The investigation overall reported the following: Because the study design was exploratory, TCR variables were selected using unadjusted p-values without false-discovery rate correction. Longer overall survival was associated with higher T cell density in blood, whereas shorter survival was associated with higher clonality in adjacent lung. Multi-region tumor sequencing was not performed, so intratumor heterogeneity could not be excluded. Uninvolved tumor-adjacent lung showed the highest T cell clonality, higher than tumor, which suggests more focused antigenic responses in the uninvolved tumor-adjacent lung. Of the top 100 tumor clones, a median of roughly 57 were detected in paired uninvolved adjacent lung; about 28 were also among that lung's top 100.

This chain joins TRBV19 to TRBJ2-1; a confident D gene designation cannot be given. This specimen was lung tumor tissue, taken before any cancer treatment. The sequence was obtained from a woman aged 40-70 years with stage I lung adenocarcinoma. The CDR3 region: CASSIQVRNEQFF. Here is the DNA: TGTGCCAGTAGTATCCAGGTGAGGAATGAGCAGTTCTTC. The CDR3, completed at both ends by the reference TRBV19 and TRBJ2-1 genes, gives the full variable domain DGGITQSPKYLFRKEGQNVTLSCEQNLNHDAMYWYRQDPGQGLRLIYYSQIVNDFQKGDIAEGYSVSREKKESFPLTVTSAQKNPTAFYLCASSIQVRNEQFFGPGTRLTVL.